Sequencing of this T cell receptor (beta chain) was carried out in a study of identical twins. The CDR3 length is 16 residues. Germline V gene sequence: CDR1 SGHRS, CDR2 YFSETQ. V shed 0 bases, J shed 2 bases, and the junction held 5 bases outside the gene matches. It was template switching that added a universal primer site, and there were unique molecular identifiers on the cDNA. TCRdb reprocessed the 5' RACE reads via MiXCR and lists one record per CDR3 protein. The table has 520,000 or so distinct CDR3 sequences, 20% to 25% seen once. The sample was also linked to a second study, of T cells expressing NK-cell markers.

This receptor was taken from a woman aged 18-29 years in good health. The J gene is TRBJ2-5, the V gene TRBV5-1; 9 nucleotides match TRBD2. The sequenced sample was CD4+ T cells sorted from blood. The CDR3: CASSLETSGPQETQYF. CDR3 nucleotides: TGCGCCAGCAGCTTGGAAACTAGCGGGCCACAAGAGACCCAGTACTTC.